The entry below describes one T cell receptor (beta chain). Its antigen is as yet unknown. These data belong to a study of beta chain features in type 1 diabetes. Study-wide context: Across every sample, some 110 million sorted cells were examined in total. Study observations and caveats: Patients with Type 1 diabetes showed moderately but significantly shorter TCRB CDR3s in all four CD4+ subsets. HLA influence on TCRB rearrangement stayed unresolved here.

Germline CDR1 reads SGDLS; CDR2 reads YYNGEE. V was cut by 4 bases and J by 5 bases, with 8 bases left in between. The CDR3 length is 12 residues. As every portion of the isolated RNA was reverse transcribed, the sequencing read expressed TCRB transcripts. The method was immunoSEQ multiplex PCR; TCRdb's version includes in-frame clones alone and lacks a portion of them. The sample yields about 260,000 clones, about 20% seen once. V is TRBV9 and J is TRBJ2-3; D possibly corresponds to TRBD1 (5 bases). The receptor was isolated from a woman aged 40 to 55 with type 1 diabetes. The source material was naive CD4+ T cells from blood. CDR3 sequence reads: CASSSTGDTQYF. CDR3 DNA sequence: TGTGCCAGCAGCTCTACAGGAGATACGCAGTATTTT.